These 25 T cell receptor beta chains came from one sample sequenced in a study of blood T cell repertoires in COVID-19. Libraries were prepared by immunoSEQ multiplex PCR; TCRdb keeps only in-frame clonotypes and omits some of them. The sample consists of approximately 150,000 clones, 75% to 90% of them appearing once. Material: PBMCs or T cells enriched from blood (not recorded which). The receptor set was obtained from a man aged 70-80 years who had been exposed to COVID-19.

This chain joins TRBV6-5 and TRBJ2-2, with TRBD1 identical over 10 bases. The length of the CDR3 is 11 residues. V was clipped by 11 bases and J by 6 bases; unmatched bases: 0. Germline V gene sequence: CDR1 MNHEY, CDR2 SVGAGI. The CDR3 loop is CAGQGAGELFF. The CDR3 DNA reads as TGTGCCGGACAGGGGGCCGGGGAGCTGTTTTTT.

This rearrangement joins TRBV6-2 or TRBV6-3 to TRBJ2-1; the match to TRBD1 covers 9 bases. The CDR3 is made up of 16 amino acids. The V and J ends lost 0 bases and 6 bases, in that order; junction bases with no gene match: 6. Germline V gene sequence: CDR1 MNHEY, CDR2 SVGEGT. CDR3 protein: CASSYSGTGRVNEQFF. In nucleotides, the CDR3 is TGTGCCAGCAGTTACTCCGGGACAGGGAGGGTCAATGAGCAGTTCTTC.

A note on this clone: Other DNA sequences in the sample encode the same CDR3. This chain uses TRBV27 with TRBJ1-6; 9 bases map to TRBD1. After removal of 4 bases from V and 7 bases from J, the junction contained 2 bases not matched to a gene. The CDR3 runs 14 residues. The germline V gene has CDR1 MNHEY and CDR2 SMNVEV (reference sequence). CDR3 in DNA: TGTGCCAGCAGTTCTGGGACAGGGAATTCACCCCTCCACTTT. Its translation is CASSSGTGNSPLHF.

The chain joins TRBV28 to TRBJ1-5; 8 nucleotides line up with TRBD1. The CDR3 has 17 amino acids. The V gene's germline CDR1 is MDHEN and CDR2 SYDVKM. The V and J ends lost 2 bases and 0 bases, in that order; junction bases with no gene match: 6. DNA for the CDR3: TGTGCCAGCAGTTTACCGACGGGACAGGCTAGCAATCAGCCCCAGCATTTT. Translating gives CASSLPTGQASNQPQHF.

The chain has TRBV9 and TRBJ2-2; D is undetermined. CDR3 length equals 16 residues. The ends were cut back, 0 bases at V and 6 bases at J, with 15 bases in the middle. CDR1 SGDLS and CDR2 YYNGEE come from the germline V gene. CDR3 in amino acids: CASSVGGSNAAGELFF. CDR3 nucleotides: TGTGCCAGCAGCGTAGGAGGCAGTAATGCGGCCGGGGAGCTGTTTTTT.

The chain couples TRBV28 to TRBJ2-1; D is possibly TRBD1 (6 bases). CDR1 and CDR2 from the germline V gene are MDHEN and SYDVKM. V gave up 8 bases and J gave up 7 bases, with 12 bases separating them. The CDR3 covers 12 residues. The CDR3 coding sequence is TGTGCCAGCCAACAGGGAGTGAATGAGCAGTTCTTC. Its protein is CASQQGVNEQFF.

The sample holds one count of this clone. The chain's CDR3 is CASSLVIRANEKLFF. The CDR3 DNA sequence: TGTGCCAGCAGCTTGGTAATTAGAGCTAATGAAAAACTGTTTTTT. The V and J genes are TRBV5-5 and TRBJ1-4; D uncertain. CDR3 length equals 15 residues. With 0 bases removed from V and 3 bases from J, the gap between germline ends came to 9 bases. Germline CDR1 SGHKS, CDR2 YYEKEE (reference sequence).

The chain employs TRBV5-1 and TRBJ2-3; 8 positions match TRBD2. Trimming at V came to 2 bases and at J to 0 bases, leaving 2 bases not matched to a gene. This CDR3 has 15 amino acids. The germline CDR1 and CDR2 sequences are SGHRS and YFSETQ. Written as DNA, the CDR3 is TGCGCCAGCAGCTTTAGCGGGGCTAGCACAGATACGCAGTATTTT. Translating it yields CASSFSGASTDTQYF.

The rearrangement uses TRBV6-5 and TRBJ1-2; no definite D call. Germline V lookup: CDR1 MNHEY, CDR2 SVGAGI. The CDR3 sequence is 13 residues long. V was clipped by 4 bases and J by 8 bases, with 14 bases between them. CDR3 region: CASSLPSRNGYTF. CDR3 nucleotide sequence: TGTGCCAGCAGTTTACCATCGAGGAACGGCTACACCTTC.

This chain uses TRBV19 with TRBJ1-2, with a tentative D call TRBD1 (6 bases). V was trimmed by 9 bases and J by 2 bases, leaving 10 bases between them. The CDR3 is made up of 12 amino acids. CDR1 is LNHDA and CDR2 is SQIVND in the germline V gene (reference sequence). CDR3 protein: CASTQGNYGYTF. The CDR3 DNA is TGTGCCAGCACCCAGGGGAACTATGGCTACACCTTC.

In this sample, this clone turned up a few times. The chain links TRBV14 to TRBJ2-7; perhaps TRBD1 as D (5 bases). This CDR3 comprises 14 residues. Germline CDR1 reads SGHDN; CDR2 reads FVKESK. V lost 4 bases to trimming and J lost 2 bases, with 12 bases between them. The CDR3 sequence: CASSRGRVPYEQYF. DNA of the CDR3: TGTGCCAGCAGCCGAGGCAGGGTACCCTACGAGCAGTACTTC.

The rearrangement joins TRBV2 to TRBJ1-2, with unresolved D. Trimming took off 9 bases at V and 0 bases at J, with 11 bases between the two ends. The CDR3 has 13 amino acids. Germline-derived CDR1 and CDR2 are SNHLY and FYNNEI. The CDR3 DNA sequence: TGTGCCAGTTCAGGACTACCTAACTATGGCTACACCTTC. Amino acids: CASSGLPNYGYTF.

V and J are TRBV7-7 and TRBJ1-2; D is unresolved. Trimming removed 7 bases from V and 3 bases from J, with 12 bases in between. CDR3 length: 13 amino acids. CDR1 is SSHAT and CDR2 is FNYEAQ in the germline V gene (reference sequence). This chain's CDR3 is CASTPRPDYGYTF. DNA for the CDR3: TGTGCCAGCACCCCCCGTCCCGACTATGGCTACACCTTC.

The DNA of the CDR3 is TGCGCCAGCAGCTCGGGGCGGGGATCGGGCAATGAGCAGTTCTTC. Translating gives CASSSGRGSGNEQFF. The V call is TRBV5-1, the J call TRBJ2-1; D may be TRBD2 (6 bases). V was shortened by 3 bases and J by 6 bases, with 16 bases between the two germline ends. Germline-derived CDR1 and CDR2 are SGHRS and YFSETQ. The CDR3 is made up of 15 amino acids.

The chain employs TRBV4-1 and TRBJ1-2, with 8 positions matching TRBD1. Germline V gene lookup returns CDR1 MGHRA and CDR2 YSYEKL. Trimming cost V 6 bases and J 4 bases; bases outside gene matches: 7. The CDR3 is made up of 14 amino acids. In nucleotides, the CDR3 is TGCGCCAGCAGTCCCAGGGGGCAAGTCTATGGCTACACCTTC. Translation gives CASSPRGQVYGYTF.

The chain is built from TRBV6-1 and TRBJ2-3; D is uncertain. Germline CDR1 and CDR2: MNHNS and SASEGT. Between the trimmed V and J ends, which lost 1 base and 2 bases, there was a span of 4 bases. The CDR3 is 13 amino acids. The CDR3 spells CASSEVFTDTQYF. CDR3 nucleotides: TGTGCCAGCAGTGAAGTATTCACAGATACGCAGTATTTT.

This clone has a single count. This chain links TRBV5-1 with TRBJ1-4; D gene unclear. Trimming shortened V by 1 base and J by 0 bases, and 13 bases separated the two germline ends. This CDR3 contains 17 residues. The germline V gene encodes CDR1 SGHRS and CDR2 YFSETQ. CDR3 loop: CASSLTNRISTNEKLFF. CDR3 DNA sequence: TGCGCCAGCAGCTTGACTAACCGAATATCAACTAATGAAAAACTGTTTTTT.

This CDR3 is CASTQAGASGNTIYF. CDR3 DNA sequence: TGTGCCAGCACACAGGCAGGCGCCTCTGGAAACACCATATATTTT. The chain couples TRBV2 to TRBJ1-3; a possible D gene is TRBD1 (5 bases). From germline, CDR1 is SNHLY and CDR2 FYNNEI. The CDR3 consists of 15 residues. V lost 7 bases and J lost 0, with 13 bases in between.

The chain joins TRBV7-2 to TRBJ1-1; D not resolved. Looked up from germline, CDR1 is SGHTA and CDR2 is FQGNSA. CDR3 size: 14 residues. V was cut by 2 bases and J by 4 bases, with 11 bases left in between. The CDR3 here is CASSLRQGGTEAFF. The CDR3 DNA is TGTGCCAGCAGCTTACGGCAAGGAGGCACTGAAGCTTTCTTT.

The chain combines TRBV5-1 with TRBJ2-5, with a tentative D call TRBD2 (6 bases). The V gene lost 1 base and the J gene lost 5 bases, with 15 bases spanning the gap. The CDR3 has 15 amino acids. Germline V gene sequence: CDR1 SGHRS, CDR2 YFSETQ. CDR3 bases: TGCGCCAGCAGCTTGACTAGCAGTTCCGGGGAGACCCAGTACTTC. It translates to CASSLTSSSGETQYF.

The chain links TRBV5-1 to TRBJ2-2; TRBD1 might be the D (5 bases). The CDR3 extends over 14 amino acids. V was trimmed by 5 bases and J by 4 bases, leaving 12 bases between them. Germline V gene sequence: CDR1 SGHRS, CDR2 YFSETQ. CDR3 nucleotides: TGCGCCAGCAGTTTAGGACAAGGCACCGGGGAGCTGTTTTTT. Translating gives CASSLGQGTGELFF.

The V call is TRBV18, the J call TRBJ1-6; D unclear. Trimming left V 8 bases short and J 0 bases short, with 5 bases between. In germline, CDR1 is KGHSH, CDR2 LQKENI. The CDR3 consists of 13 residues. The CDR3 sequence is CASASSYNSPLHF. The CDR3 coding sequence is TGTGCCAGCGCGAGCTCCTATAATTCACCCCTCCACTTT.

The chain uses TRBV5-4 and TRBJ1-6; 7 nucleotides align to TRBD1. The ends lost 4 bases at V and 6 bases at J; junction bases unmatched: 4. Germline CDR1 and CDR2: SGHNT and YYREEE (reference sequence). This CDR3 has 14 residues. In nucleotides, the CDR3 is TGTGCCAGCAGCCCCGGGACAGTTAATTCACCCCTCCACTTT. Amino acid sequence: CASSPGTVNSPLHF.

The rearrangement joins TRBV7-9 to TRBJ2-1, with D uncertain. The CDR3 covers 10 residues. V shed 3 bases and J shed 10 bases, with 4 bases lying between them. Looked up from germline, CDR1 is SEHNR and CDR2 is FQNEAQ (reference sequence). The CDR3: CASSLGEQFF. The CDR3 nucleotides are TGTGCCAGCAGCTTGGGCGAGCAGTTCTTC.

V and J are TRBV3-1 (or the pseudogene TRBV3-2) and TRBJ1-1; D gene unclear. V was shortened by 1 base and J by 4 bases, with 10 bases between the two germline ends. The CDR3 is made up of 14 amino acids. CDR1 is LGHDT and CDR2 is YNNKEL in the germline V gene (reference sequence). The CDR3 nucleotides are TGTGCCAGCAGCCAAGTGGGCAGCCGCACTGAAGCTTTCTTT. Its translation is CASSQVGSRTEAFF.